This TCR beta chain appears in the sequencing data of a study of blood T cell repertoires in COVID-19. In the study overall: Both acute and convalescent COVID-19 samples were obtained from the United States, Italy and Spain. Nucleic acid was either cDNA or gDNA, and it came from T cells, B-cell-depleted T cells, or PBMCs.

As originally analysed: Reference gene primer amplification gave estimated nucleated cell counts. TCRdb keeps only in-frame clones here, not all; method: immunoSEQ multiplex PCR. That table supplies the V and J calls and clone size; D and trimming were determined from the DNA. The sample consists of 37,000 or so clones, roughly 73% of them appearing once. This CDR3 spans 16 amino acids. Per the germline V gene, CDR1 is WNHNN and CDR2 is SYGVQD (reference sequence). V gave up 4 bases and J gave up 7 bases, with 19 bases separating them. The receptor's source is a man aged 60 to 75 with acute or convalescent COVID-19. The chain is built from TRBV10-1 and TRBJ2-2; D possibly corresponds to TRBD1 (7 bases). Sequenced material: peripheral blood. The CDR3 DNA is TGCGCCAGCAGTGGGGGGAGACAGGGAGGATTCGGGGAGCTGTTTTTT. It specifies CASSGGRQGGFGELFF.